A single sample is the source of the 23 T cell receptor beta chains below, sequenced in a study of T cells generated in artificial thymic organoids. Antigens for these TCRs are unknown. Human HSPCs were combined with MS5 stroma expressing human DLL1. Organoids were seeded with FACS-purified CD34+CD3- stem and progenitor cells depleted of residual T cells. TCRalpha and TCRbeta libraries were amplified separately by semi-nested PCR with TRAC or TRBC reverse primers. From the 5' RACE reads, TCRdb called clonotypes with MiXCR, one entry per CDR3 protein. The sample has about 8,400 distinct CDR3 sequences; about 24% are singletons. Sequences were obtained from naive CD8+ T cells grown in artificial thymic organoids from cord blood stem and progenitor cells. Subset here: CD3+TCRalphabeta+CD8SP T cells; for blood, CD45RO-CCR7+ naive CD8+ T cells. The receptors originated from a human donor who gave cord blood stem cells for thymic organoid culture, a cardiac surgery patient who gave postnatal thymus, or a blood donor (not recorded which).

This clonotype is medium-sized in the sample. The chain employs TRBV3-1 and TRBJ1-1, with a weak D call TRBD1 (5 bases). The V gene lost 6 bases and the J gene lost 11 bases, with 19 bases spanning the gap. The CDR3 totals 13 residues. Per germline, CDR1 LGHDT and CDR2 YNNKEL (reference sequence). The CDR3 region is CASSRRSGGGAFF. The CDR3 bases are TGTGCCAGCAGTAGGAGAAGTGGTGGGGGGGCTTTCTTT.

The chain carries TRBV29-1 and TRBJ1-1, with D tentatively TRBD1 (6 bases). V was cut by 0 bases and J by 6 bases, with 14 bases left in between. CDR3 size: 14 residues. From germline, CDR1 is SQVTM and CDR2 ANQGSEA. CDR3 region: CSVEDCWGRPEAFF. CDR3 DNA: TGCAGCGTTGAAGATTGCTGGGGGCGGCCTGAAGCTTTCTTT.

This clonotype was observed a few times. The gene calls are TRBV7-2 and TRBJ2-1, with D tentatively TRBD1 or TRBD2 (5 bases each). There are 18 residues in the CDR3. Germline V CDR1 and CDR2: SGHTA, FQGNSA. V was shortened by 0 bases and J by 0 bases, with 15 bases between the two germline ends. The CDR3 nucleotides are TGTGCCAGCAGCTTAGCGGGGACGTACCCTTGCTCCTACAATGAGCAGTTCTTC. It encodes CASSLAGTYPCSYNEQFF.

This chain connects TRBV5-8 to TRBJ2-1; D unclear. V lost 4 bases and J lost 0, with 8 bases in between. CDR1 and CDR2 (germline): SGHTS, YDEGEE. CDR3 length equals 14 residues. The CDR3 loop is CASSPSCSYNEQFF. The DNA for the CDR3 is TGTGCCAGCAGCCCGTCCTGCTCCTACAATGAGCAGTTCTTC.

The V and J genes are TRBV12-3 or TRBV12-4 and TRBJ1-1; tentatively, D is TRBD1 (5 bases). Trimming removed 3 bases at V and 3 bases at J, with 14 bases between. This CDR3 contains 15 residues. The CDR3 spells CASSFRQFFDTEAFF. The DNA of the CDR3 is TGTGCCAGCAGTTTCCGACAGTTTTTCGACACTGAAGCTTTCTTT.

The chain employs TRBV7-9 and TRBJ2-7; D is possibly TRBD1 or TRBD2 (5 bases each). The CDR3 consists of 13 residues. V dropped 0 bases and J dropped 5 bases, with 8 bases sitting between them. Germline V gene lookup returns CDR1 SEHNR and CDR2 FQNEAQ (reference sequence). In nucleotides, the CDR3 is TGTGCCAGCAGCTTAGCGAGGGGAAACGAGCAGTACTTC. Its translation is CASSLARGNEQYF.

This clonotype was detected only a few times. The rearrangement joins TRBV30 to TRBJ2-2; D might be TRBD2 (5 bases). With 0 bases removed from V and 6 bases from J, the gap between germline ends came to 20 bases. CDR3 length equals 17 residues. CDR1 and CDR2 (germline): GTSNPN, SVGIG (reference sequence). The CDR3 spells CAWSVRPVKGEAGELFF. DNA for the CDR3: TGTGCCTGGAGTGTACGGCCTGTGAAGGGAGAAGCCGGGGAGCTGTTTTTT.

V gene TRBV4-3 combines with J gene TRBJ2-7; 7 bases map to TRBD1. With V trimmed by 1 base and J by 3 bases, 3 bases remained unmatched. The CDR3 runs 14 residues. The germline gives CDR1 LGHNA, CDR2 YSLEER. Here the CDR3 DNA reads TGCGCCAGCAGCCAAGTTTACAGGGGCTACGAGCAGTACTTC. This codes for CASSQVYRGYEQYF.

This clonotype ranks as medium-sized. The V and J genes are TRBV7-2 and TRBJ2-3; no firm D call. Trimming stripped 6 bases from V and 4 bases from J, with 14 bases between. The CDR3 has 14 amino acids. Per the germline V gene, CDR1 is SGHTA and CDR2 is FQGNSA. The CDR3 is CASRFLHLSDTQYF. The CDR3 DNA is TGTGCCAGCAGATTCCTTCACTTGTCAGATACGCAGTATTTT. Supplemented by reference TRBV7-2 and TRBJ2-3, the full variable domain reads GAGVSQSPSNKVTEKGKDVELRCDPISGHTALYWYRQSLGQGLEFLIYFQGNSAPDKSGLPSDRFSAERTGGSVSTLTIQRTQQEDSAVYLCASRFLHLSDTQYFGPGTRLTVL.

This clonotype was seen a handful of times. J is TRBJ2-1 and V is TRBV18; D is possibly TRBD1 (6 bases). V was cut by 5 bases and J by 2 bases, with 10 bases left in between. The germline V gene encodes CDR1 KGHSH and CDR2 LQKENI. The CDR3 spans 14 residues. This CDR3 reads CASSGGHPYNEQFF. Here the CDR3 DNA reads TGTGCCAGCTCAGGGGGACACCCCTACAATGAGCAGTTCTTC.

V gene TRBV4-3 combines with J gene TRBJ2-1, with no clear D. The ends were cut back, 0 bases at V and 1 base at J, with 7 bases in the middle. This CDR3 spans 15 amino acids. CDR1 is LGHNA and CDR2 is YSLEER in the germline V gene. This CDR3 is CASSQDLGSYNEQFF. The CDR3, as DNA: TGCGCCAGCAGCCAAGATCTCGGGTCCTACAATGAGCAGTTCTTC.

Worth noting for this clonotype: This could be a read error, since a much larger clone is one nucleotide away. Without the conserved terminal phenylalanine or tryptophan, this CDR3 likely stems from a read error. J is TRBJ1-6 and V is TRBV11-1, with 8 positions matching TRBD1. The CDR3 contains 14 residues. J gave up 9 bases and V 5 bases, and 6 bases lay outside the gene matches. The V gene's germline CDR1 is SGHAT and CDR2 FQDESV (reference sequence). This CDR3 reads CASSVGQGSSPLHC. The CDR3 coding sequence is TGTGCCAGCAGCGTTGGACAGGGAAGTTCACCCCTCCACTGT.

V gene TRBV6-6 combines with J gene TRBJ1-5; D gene ambiguous. V was cut by 3 bases and J by 5 bases, with 8 bases left in between. The CDR3 totals 13 residues. Germline CDR1 is MNHNY and CDR2 is SVGAGI (reference sequence). DNA of the CDR3: TGTGCCAGCAGTTATTTCCTGGATCAGCCCCAGCATTTT. Protein sequence: CASSYFLDQPQHF.

V is TRBV18 and J is TRBJ2-1; 9 bases are shared with TRBD1. V shed 6 bases, J shed 9 bases, and the junction held 12 bases outside the gene matches. The CDR3 extends over 15 amino acids. CDR1 and CDR2 (germline): KGHSH, LQKENI. The CDR3 DNA sequence: TGTGCCAGCTCCGGGACAGGGCCAGGATTAGGTGAGCAGTTCTTC. Translation gives CASSGTGPGLGEQFF. Variable domain in full (rest from reference TRBV18 and TRBJ2-1): NAGVMQNPRHLVRRRGQEARLRCSPMKGHSHVYWYRQLPEEGLKFMVYLQKENIIDESGMPKERFSAEFPKEGPSILRIQQVVRGDSAAYFCASSGTGPGLGEQFFGPGTRLTVL.

In its sample, this clonotype ranks as medium-sized. Since no conserved phenylalanine or tryptophan closes the CDR3, a read error is the likely cause. It is unclear where the CDR3 begins or ends on the DNA, so no DNA is shown, and the CDR3 is as TCRdb lists it. The rearrangement uses TRBV20-1 and TRBJ1-2; TRBD1, the D gene given by the table, was not confirmed from the DNA. The CDR3 region is 9 residues in length, termini included. Germline CDR1 and CDR2: DFQATT and SNEGSKA (reference sequence). CDR3 in amino acids: CSASPSGRL.

By sample fraction, this clonotype is medium-sized. The chain combines TRBV20-1 with TRBJ2-5, with 8 bases identical to TRBD1. CDR3 size: 14 residues. J lost 5 bases, V lost 5 bases, and 10 bases had no gene match. Germline-derived CDR1 and CDR2 are DFQATT and SNEGSKA (reference sequence). This CDR3 is CSAPRDRWKETQYF. The CDR3 DNA follows: TGCAGTGCTCCCCGGGACAGGTGGAAGGAGACCCAGTACTTC.

By sample fraction, this clonotype is large. The chain is built from TRBV4-3 and TRBJ2-1; D is uncertain. V was clipped by 1 base and J by 1 base, with 8 bases between them. Germline assignment: CDR1 LGHNA and CDR2 YSLEER. CDR3 length: 15 residues. CDR3 residues: CASSQGTISYNEQFF. The CDR3 DNA reads as TGCGCCAGCAGCCAAGGTACGATATCCTACAATGAGCAGTTCTTC.

The chain couples TRBV4-3 to TRBJ2-3; 12 nucleotides line up with TRBD1. The CDR3 consists of 15 residues. Germline assignment: CDR1 LGHNA and CDR2 YSLEER. Unmatched junction bases numbered 9, after V lost 3 bases and J lost 11 bases. CDR3 loop: CASSHRDRGRYWQYF. CDR3 coding DNA: TGCGCCAGCAGCCACCGGGACAGGGGGCGGTACTGGCAGTATTTT.

This clonotype is categorized as medium-sized. The chain has TRBV7-8 and TRBJ2-1, with D uncertain. The germline V gene encodes CDR1 SGHVS and CDR2 FQNEAQ. CDR3 length: 14 amino acids. The germline V and J ends were trimmed by 1 base and 9 bases, with 13 bases remaining between them. CDR3 sequence (DNA): TGTGCCAGCAGCTTAGAGGGCAATCCGGGTGAGCAGTTCTTC. Protein product: CASSLEGNPGEQFF. The complete variable domain, with remaining parts taken from reference TRBV7-8 and TRBJ2-1, reads GAGVSQSPRYKVAKRGQDVALRCDPISGHVSLFWYQQALGQGPEFLTYFQNEAQLDKSGLPSDRFFAERPEGSVSTLKIQRTQQEDSAVYLCASSLEGNPGEQFFGPGTRLTVL.

This clonotype was seen a few times. The chain combines TRBV9 with TRBJ2-3; 11 bases are shared with TRBD2. Trimming took 3 bases from V and 1 from J; bases not matched to a gene: 4. CDR1 SGDLS and CDR2 YYNGEE come from the germline V gene. This CDR3 has 16 residues. Written as DNA, the CDR3 is TGTGCCAGCAGCGCTAGCGGGGGGCTCTGCACAGATACGCAGTATTTT. Protein: CASSASGGLCTDTQYF.

This sequence joins TRBV15 and TRBJ1-2; the D is unclear. V gave up 4 bases and J gave up 4 bases, with 10 bases separating them. Germline CDR1 LNHNV, CDR2 YYDKDF (reference sequence). CDR3 length: 13 residues. CDR3 coding DNA: TGTGCCACCAGCAAGGGAAGGGCCTATGGCTACACCTTC. This gives the protein CATSKGRAYGYTF.

Concerning this clonotype: The junction does not match germline at one end; this may be a read error. The V gene is TRBV18, the J gene TRBJ2-1; 10 bases agree with TRBD2. The CDR3 has 17 residues. In germline, CDR1 is KGHSH, CDR2 LQKENI. The CDR3 DNA is TGTGCCAGCTCAACGACTAGCGGGTCCTGCTCCCACAATGAGCAGTTCTTC. Translating gives CASSTTSGSCSHNEQFF.

This clonotype was picked up a small number of times. This sequence joins TRBV1 and TRBJ2-3. TRBV1 is designated a pseudogene. The CDR3 consists of 16 residues. CDR3 nucleotide sequence: TGCACCAGCAGCCAGGAGCAGGTTGACTGCACAGATACGCAGTATTTT. Translating it yields CTSSQEQVDCTDTQYF.